Each of the 14 T cell receptor beta chains below was sequenced from the same sample in a study of T cells in Graves' hyperthyroidism and ophthalmopathy. Regions amplified from RNA transcripts were the TCR beta CDR3 regions. HTBI primers were the set used in a first-round RT-PCR of the TCR CDR3. TCRdb redid the calling of the multiplex PCR reads with MiXCR, one entry per CDR3 protein. The sample consists of about 640,000 distinct CDR3 sequences, 20% of them appearing once. The sequenced material came from blood. These receptor sequences come from a young man with Graves' ophthalmopathy.

The CDR3: CASRLGTDSNQPQHF. CDR3 bases: TGTGCCAGCCGTTTAGGGACGGATAGCAATCAGCCCCAGCATTTT. The chain recombines TRBV6-1 with TRBJ1-5; D might be TRBD1 (5 bases). CDR1 and CDR2 from the germline V gene are MNHNS and SASEGT. The V end lost 8 bases, the J end lost 0 bases, and 14 bases lay between the germline ends. CDR3 length: 15 residues.

This clonotype showed up just a few times. CDR3: CASSARTGNGGYTF. In DNA form, the CDR3 reads TGTGCCAGCAGCGCCAGGACAGGGAATGGGGGCTACACCTTC. The chain employs TRBV7-8 and TRBJ1-2, with 8 bases identical to TRBD1. Per the germline V gene, CDR1 is SGHVS and CDR2 is FQNEAQ. V was pared by 5 bases and J by 8 bases, with 10 bases of the junction left unmatched. The CDR3 is 14 residues long.

The J gene is TRBJ1-5, the V gene TRBV2; D is uncertain. The CDR3 is 12 residues long. From germline, CDR1 is SNHLY and CDR2 FYNNEI. Deletions cut 3 bases from V and 11 bases from J, with 11 bases between. The CDR3 here is CASSEILDSQHF. CDR3 coding DNA: TGTGCCAGCAGTGAGATTTTAGACTCCCAGCATTTT.

This chain links TRBV6-6 with TRBJ2-5, with D possibly matching TRBD2 (5 bases). The germline V gene encodes CDR1 MNHNY and CDR2 SVGAGI (reference sequence). The V gene lost 0 bases and the J gene lost 9 bases, with 11 bases spanning the gap. The CDR3 loop spans 13 amino acids. CDR3 DNA: TGTGCCAGCAGTTACTCGATTGGCGGGTCCCAGTACTTC. Translation gives CASSYSIGGSQYF.

This sequence joins TRBV28 and TRBJ2-4; 16 bases line up with TRBD2. Losses at the gene ends were 5 bases for V and 1 base for J; bases not matched to a gene: 5. From germline, CDR1 is MDHEN and CDR2 SYDVKM. This CDR3 has 18 amino acids. The CDR3 DNA sequence: TGTGCCAGCAGTGGGGGACTAGCGGGAGGGCCGGCCAAAAACATTCAGTACTTC. It translates to CASSGGLAGGPAKNIQYF. The variable domain in full, completed from reference TRBV28 and TRBJ2-4, reads DVKVTQSSRYLVKRTGEKVFLECVQDMDHENMFWYRQDPGLGLRLIYFSYDVKMKEKGDIPEGYSVSREKKERFSLILESASTNQTSMYLCASSGGLAGGPAKNIQYFGAGTRLSVL.

This clonotype was counted a few times. The rearrangement joins TRBV27 to TRBJ2-7; a weak D match, TRBD1 (5 bases). Trimming pared 3 bases from V and 0 bases from J, leaving 9 bases between. The CDR3 has 14 residues. CDR1 is MNHEY, CDR2 SMNVEV, per germline (reference sequence). The CDR3 spells CASSFGHASYEQYF. The CDR3 DNA follows: TGTGCCAGCAGTTTCGGACACGCCTCCTACGAGCAGTACTTC.

V gene TRBV28 combines with J gene TRBJ1-2; D is perhaps TRBD1 (6 bases). This CDR3 has 15 residues. The V and J ends lost 2 bases and 0 bases respectively, with 10 bases between them. The germline V gene has CDR1 MDHEN and CDR2 SYDVKM. The CDR3 loop reads CASSLNGGANYGYTF. DNA of the CDR3: TGTGCCAGCAGTTTAAATGGGGGCGCTAACTATGGCTACACCTTC.

This rearrangement joins TRBV30 to TRBJ2-1, with 14 positions matching TRBD2. This CDR3 is built from 19 residues. Looked up from germline, CDR1 is GTSNPN and CDR2 is SVGIG (reference sequence). The V segment lost 6 bases and the J segment 0 bases; nucleotides outside the gene matches: 13. This CDR3 is CACPAGLAGGSSSYNEQFF. The CDR3 DNA sequence: TGTGCCTGTCCGGCCGGACTAGCGGGAGGTTCGAGCTCCTACAATGAGCAGTTCTTC.

The gene calls are TRBV10-3 and TRBJ2-3, with D perhaps matching TRBD2 (6 bases). The CDR3 is made up of 15 amino acids. V lost 0 bases, J lost 2 bases, and 9 bases lay in between. The germline gives CDR1 ENHRY, CDR2 SYGVKD. The CDR3 here is CAISESWTNTDTQYF. CDR3 DNA sequence: TGTGCCATCAGTGAGTCGTGGACTAACACAGATACGCAGTATTTT.

This clonotype turned up a few times. The rearrangement uses TRBV14 and TRBJ2-4; possibly TRBD2 for D (5 bases). Germline V lookup: CDR1 SGHDN, CDR2 FVKESK. The CDR3 loop spans 12 amino acids. V lost 5 bases and J lost 7, with 9 bases in between. This chain's CDR3 is CASSFGGNIQYF. The CDR3 bases are TGTGCCAGCAGCTTTGGAGGTAACATTCAGTACTTC.

This clonotype has more than one count but fewer than ten. V gene TRBV6-2 or TRBV6-3 combines with J gene TRBJ1-5, with 7 bases matching TRBD1. This CDR3 is built from 15 residues. V lost 4 bases, J lost 1 base, and 4 bases stayed unmatched. CDR1 is MNHEY and CDR2 is SVGEGT in the germline V gene. This CDR3 is CASSWLQGSNQPQHF. The CDR3 DNA follows: TGTGCCAGCAGTTGGTTACAGGGGAGCAATCAGCCCCAGCATTTT.

In this sample, this clonotype turned up a few times. The V gene is TRBV20-1, the J gene TRBJ2-1; 9 bases fit TRBD2. The V gene's germline CDR1 is DFQATT and CDR2 SNEGSKA (reference sequence). V was pared by 0 bases and J by 8 bases, with 8 bases of the junction left unmatched. The CDR3 extends over 15 amino acids. CDR3 sequence reads: CSARDLAGTPDEQFF. CDR3 coding DNA: TGCAGTGCTAGAGATCTAGCGGGAACCCCCGATGAGCAGTTCTTC.

This clonotype was seen a handful of times. This chain uses TRBV28 with TRBJ1-2; 9 nucleotides line up with TRBD1. This CDR3 is 14 amino acids long. The V gene's germline CDR1 is MDHEN and CDR2 SYDVKM. J gave up 8 bases and V 4 bases, and 8 bases lay outside the gene matches. CDR3: CASSSYRGRGGYTF. In DNA, the CDR3 is TGTGCCAGCAGTTCGTACAGGGGGCGGGGAGGCTACACCTTC.

At least ten counts were recorded for this clonotype. The chain employs TRBV7-3 and TRBJ2-7; tentatively, D is TRBD1 or TRBD2 (5 bases each). CDR1 is SGHTA and CDR2 is FQGTGA in the germline V gene. Trimming stripped 4 bases from V and 2 bases from J, with 15 bases between. There are 15 residues in the CDR3. The DNA for the CDR3 is TGTGCCAGCAGCTCGGGACCAGGGAGCACCTACGAGCAGTACTTC. Its protein is CASSSGPGSTYEQYF.